One and the same sample provided the 30 T cell receptor beta chains below, sequenced in a study of blood T cells in healthy people across ages. Together with a sample-barcoded 5' primer, a J-beta primer mix was included in a second PCR lasting 7 to 11 cycles. Each CDR3 protein is one row after TCRdb ran MiXCR on the 5' RACE reads. Of over 950,000 distinct CDR3 sequences in the sample, around two fifths are singletons; the top ten hold around 13%. Sequenced: blood. Receptor source: a young man in good health.

The genes are TRBV2 and TRBJ2-1; D perhaps matches TRBD1 (6 bases). The CDR3 contains 14 residues. Trimming took 10 bases from V and 8 from J, leaving 21 bases between them. Germline V gives CDR1 SNHLY, CDR2 FYNNEI. The CDR3 here is CATPAQGKVDEQFF. The CDR3 DNA follows: TGTGCCACTCCAGCACAGGGCAAGGTTGATGAGCAGTTCTTC.

The chain is built from TRBV7-9 and TRBJ2-2; unclear D gene. CDR3 length: 16 residues. CDR1 and CDR2 from the germline V gene are SEHNR and FQNEAQ (reference sequence). V was shortened by 1 base and J by 0 bases, with 9 bases between the two germline ends. The CDR3 bases are TGTGCCAGCAGCTTAGTCGTAGCCACGAACACCGGGGAGCTGTTTTTT. This sequence encodes CASSLVVATNTGELFF.

This rearrangement joins TRBV13 to TRBJ2-7; possibly TRBD2 for D (6 bases). The CDR3 runs to 14 residues. CDR1 PRHDT and CDR2 FYEKMQ come from the germline V gene (reference sequence). Trimming removed 7 bases at V and 3 bases at J, with 16 bases between. The chain's CDR3 is CASNFGTQGYEQYF. The CDR3 DNA reads as TGTGCCAGCAACTTCGGGACTCAAGGCTACGAGCAGTACTTC.

The genes are TRBV20-1 and TRBJ1-2; D remains unclear. The length of the CDR3 is 13 residues. CDR1 DFQATT and CDR2 SNEGSKA come from the germline V gene (reference sequence). Trimming stripped 0 bases from V and 8 bases from J, with 13 bases between. Here the CDR3 DNA reads TGCAGTGCTAGAGACCGACACGCCCCCGGCTACACCTTC. This sequence encodes CSARDRHAPGYTF.

The chain joins TRBV10-3 to TRBJ2-1, with 8 bases lining up with TRBD1. The CDR3 runs 12 residues. The trim removed 8 bases at V and 7 bases at J, leaving 4 bases unmatched. Germline lookup yields CDR1 ENHRY and CDR2 SYGVKD. The CDR3 sequence: CAIEDRGNEQFF. As DNA, the CDR3 is TGTGCCATCGAAGACAGGGGAAATGAGCAGTTCTTC.

This clonotype was recorded a few times. The V call is TRBV12-3 or TRBV12-4, the J call TRBJ2-7; no clear D. The length of the CDR3 is 13 residues. Between the trimmed V and J ends, which lost 4 bases and 3 bases, there was a span of 10 bases. CDR3 sequence (DNA): TGTGCCAGCAGTTCGACCGCCGTCTACGAGCAGTACTTC. It yields the protein CASSSTAVYEQYF.

The gene calls are TRBV7-6 and TRBJ2-3; 12 nucleotides line up with TRBD2. The CDR3 sequence is 16 residues long. The V gene end was trimmed by 6 bases and the J gene end by 4 bases; junction bases not matched to a gene: 8. The germline V gene has CDR1 SGHVS and CDR2 FNYEAQ. CDR3 DNA sequence: TGTGCCAGCAGTCCTAGCGGGGGGGATGGGTCAGATACGCAGTATTTT. Amino acids: CASSPSGGDGSDTQYF.

This clonotype was seen only once. The V and J genes are TRBV9 and TRBJ2-3; TRBD1 agrees at 7 bases. Unmatched junction bases numbered 6, after V lost 0 bases and J lost 2 bases. The germline V gene encodes CDR1 SGDLS and CDR2 YYNGEE. CDR3 size: 16 residues. The CDR3 reads CASSVGQGVSTDTQYF. The CDR3 DNA is TGTGCCAGCAGCGTAGGGCAGGGGGTGTCCACAGATACGCAGTATTTT. Full variable domain (remainder filled in from reference TRBV9 and TRBJ2-3): DSGVTQTPKHLITATGQRVTLRCSPRSGDLSVYWYQQSLDQGLQFLIQYYNGEERAKGNILERFSAQQFPDLHSELNLSSLELGDSALYFCASSVGQGVSTDTQYFGPGTRLTVL.

The CDR3 here is CASSLGVEGWQETQYF. CDR3 coding DNA: TGTGCCAGCAGTTTGGGAGTCGAGGGATGGCAAGAGACCCAGTACTTC. This sequence joins TRBV12-3 or TRBV12-4 and TRBJ2-5; D possibly corresponds to TRBD2 (5 bases). The V end lost 3 bases, the J end lost 2 bases, and 16 bases lay between the germline ends. CDR3 size: 16 residues.

J is TRBJ1-2 and V is TRBV7-9; D is uncertain. The CDR3 has 10 amino acids. Trimming left V 5 bases short and J 8 bases short, with 6 bases between. Germline V gives CDR1 SEHNR, CDR2 FQNEAQ (reference sequence). In nucleotides, the CDR3 is TGTGCCAGCAGCCCTCCGGGCTACACCTTC. Translated: CASSPPGYTF.

As to this clonotype: This may arise from a read error, as a much more abundant clone is one base away. The chain has TRBV25-1 and TRBJ1-2; the D is unclear. The germline V gene has CDR1 MGHDK and CDR2 SYGVNS. The CDR3 extends over 12 amino acids. CDR3 residues: CTSSEENYGYTF. The CDR3 DNA follows: TGTACCAGCAGCGAAGAGAACTATGGCTACACCTTC.

V is TRBV20-1 and J is TRBJ1-2, with TRBD1 matching over 8 bases. Germline loops: CDR1 DFQATT, CDR2 SNEGSKA (reference sequence). The J segment lost 1 base and the V segment lost 2 bases, leaving 12 bases of the junction unmatched. The CDR3 length is 17 residues. The CDR3, as DNA: TGCAGTGCTAGAATGCGGGACAGGCCAAATTTTAACTATGGCTACACCTTC. Amino acid sequence: CSARMRDRPNFNYGYTF.

The chain uses TRBV6-1 and TRBJ1-6; D is undetermined. With 7 bases removed from V and 5 bases from J, the gap between germline ends came to 9 bases. CDR3 length equals 13 residues. CDR1 is MNHNS, CDR2 SASEGT, per germline. The CDR3 is CASIAENNSPLHF. The DNA for the CDR3 is TGTGCCAGCATCGCGGAAAATAATTCACCCCTCCACTTT.

The genes are TRBV18 and TRBJ1-5; unclear D gene. Germline V gene data show CDR1 as KGHSH and CDR2 as LQKENI. Trimming pared 2 bases from V and 0 bases from J, leaving 5 bases between. The length of the CDR3 is 14 residues. The DNA for the CDR3 is TGTGCCAGCTCACCAAAGGGTAGCAATCAGCCCCAGCATTTT. Residues: CASSPKGSNQPQHF.

On this clonotype: One end of the junction is discordant with germline, which a read error may explain. Here the CDR3 reads CASSFGSPDGYTF. The CDR3 DNA sequence: TGTGCCAGCAGCTTCGGGTCCCCGGATGGCTACACCTTC. This chain uses TRBV5-1 with TRBJ1-2; D gene ambiguous. The CDR3 is made up of 13 amino acids. Germline CDR1 reads SGHRS; CDR2 reads YFSETQ.

This clonotype appeared a few times. The chain carries TRBV29-1 and TRBJ1-2; D unclear. Germline lookup yields CDR1 SQVTM and CDR2 ANQGSEA. The length of the CDR3 is 16 residues. The V and J ends lost 4 bases and 1 base respectively, with 19 bases between them. The CDR3 DNA sequence: TGCAGCGTTGCAGGTTTGGGAACGACAAGTAACTATGGCTACACCTTC. It yields the protein CSVAGLGTTSNYGYTF.

The J gene is TRBJ2-1, the V gene TRBV13; 12 bases match TRBD2. The germline V gene has CDR1 PRHDT and CDR2 FYEKMQ (reference sequence). The CDR3 sequence is 15 residues long. Losses at the gene ends were 5 bases for V and 7 bases for J; bases not matched to a gene: 6. CDR3 coding DNA: TGTGCCAGCAGCCCTAGCGGGGGGGACATAAATGAGCAGTTCTTC. Protein: CASSPSGGDINEQFF.

CDR3 sequence: CASSQGHSPLHF. The CDR3 region has the DNA TGTGCCAGCAGCCAAGGCCATTCACCCCTCCACTTT. The chain has TRBV3-1 and TRBJ1-6; no reliable D call. The CDR3 covers 12 residues. Germline CDR1 and CDR2: LGHDT and YNNKEL (reference sequence). Trimming pared 1 base from V and 8 bases from J, leaving 3 bases between.

The CDR3 DNA follows: TGCGCCAGCAGCCGATTGCCGGGACAGCGTCAAGAGACCCAGTACTTC. The encoded protein is CASSRLPGQRQETQYF. The J gene is TRBJ2-5, the V gene TRBV4-1, with 7 bases identical to TRBD1. Germline-derived CDR1 and CDR2 are MGHRA and YSYEKL. Trimming took 4 bases from V and 2 from J; bases not matched to a gene: 10. The CDR3 has 16 residues.

The J gene is TRBJ1-5, the V gene TRBV12-3 or TRBV12-4, with D uncertain. The CDR3 runs 12 residues. V was cut by 5 bases and J by 7 bases, with 9 bases left in between. Written as DNA, the CDR3 is TGTGCCAGCAGTAATACTAACCAGCCCCAGCATTTT. It translates to CASSNTNQPQHF.

This clonotype was counted a few times. The chain couples TRBV20-1 to TRBJ1-5; D gene unclear. Between the trimmed V and J ends, which lost 6 bases and 5 bases, there was a span of 11 bases. CDR1 DFQATT and CDR2 SNEGSKA come from the germline V gene (reference sequence). The CDR3 length is 12 residues. CDR3 residues: CSAHISDQPQHF. Here the CDR3 DNA reads TGCAGTGCCCACATAAGCGATCAGCCCCAGCATTTT.

This clonotype was detected a few times. The gene calls are TRBV7-8 and TRBJ1-4; D is undetermined. V lost 5 bases, J lost 2 bases, and 9 bases lay in between. Germline assignment: CDR1 SGHVS and CDR2 FQNEAQ. CDR3 size: 14 residues. The CDR3 reads CASSTISTNEKLFF. The CDR3 DNA reads TGTGCCAGCAGCACAATTTCCACTAATGAAAAACTGTTTTTT.

A note on this clonotype: The junction departs from germline at one end; a sequencing error may be responsible. This chain uses TRBV30 with TRBJ1-4; no firm D call. This CDR3 contains 12 residues. Per germline, CDR1 GTSNPN and CDR2 SVGIG (reference sequence). CDR3 bases: TGTGCCTGGAGTAGACGAAATGATAAACTGTTTTTT. Residues: CAWSRRNDKLFF.

The rearrangement uses TRBV7-2 and TRBJ1-2; a possible D gene is TRBD1 (6 bases). The germline V gene has CDR1 SGHTA and CDR2 FQGNSA. V was trimmed by 4 bases and J by 10 bases, leaving 22 bases between them. CDR3 size: 15 residues. Here the CDR3 DNA reads TGTGCCAGCAGCTCAGCTGGAGGGGGGTCAAGGGTCTACACCTTC. It encodes CASSSAGGGSRVYTF.

Only a few counts were recorded for this clonotype. This sequence joins TRBV4-1 and TRBJ2-7; D might be TRBD2 (6 bases). The germline V and J ends were trimmed by 0 bases and 3 bases, with 15 bases remaining between them. The CDR3 consists of 16 residues. Looked up from germline, CDR1 is MGHRA and CDR2 is YSYEKL. CDR3 in amino acids: CASSQDLGGLRYEQYF. CDR3 DNA sequence: TGCGCCAGCAGCCAAGATTTGGGGGGTTTACGCTACGAGCAGTACTTC.

The chain links TRBV5-1 to TRBJ2-1; 7 bases fit TRBD1. CDR3 length: 15 amino acids. The germline V gene encodes CDR1 SGHRS and CDR2 YFSETQ. The ends lost 2 bases at V and 5 bases at J; junction bases unmatched: 7. The CDR3: CASSLRPGQNNEQFF. The DNA of the CDR3 is TGCGCCAGCAGCTTACGACCGGGACAGAACAATGAGCAGTTCTTC.

This clonotype has at least ten counts. DNA for the CDR3: TGTGCCAGCAGTTTGGCAGGGGGATCCTACGAGCAGTACTTC. It yields the protein CASSLAGGSYEQYF. This rearrangement joins TRBV7-2 to TRBJ2-7, with TRBD1 matching 7 bases. V dropped 6 bases and J dropped 1; count of bases not matched to a gene: 6. Germline values: CDR1 SGHTA, CDR2 FQGNSA. This CDR3 spans 14 amino acids.

In this sample, this clonotype turned up many times. The chain employs TRBV7-2 and TRBJ2-3; the D gene is possibly TRBD1 (6 bases). CDR3 size: 14 residues. Germline CDR1 SGHTA, CDR2 FQGNSA. Trimming removed 4 bases at V and 4 bases at J, with 12 bases between. CDR3 protein: CASSSYRAADTQYF. In DNA form, the CDR3 reads TGTGCCAGCAGCTCCTACAGGGCCGCAGATACGCAGTATTTT.

The V and J genes are TRBV6-6 and TRBJ2-1; TRBD1 aligns across 8 bases. The J call may not be correct, given that the DNA end is closer to TRBJ2-7. CDR1 and CDR2 (germline): MNHNY, SVGAGI (reference sequence). CDR3 length equals 16 residues. CDR3 loop: CASSYLGQGSYNEQYF. The CDR3 nucleotides are TGTGCCAGCAGTTACTTAGGACAGGGTTCCTACAATGAGCAGTACTTC.

The chain joins TRBV20-1 to TRBJ2-7; D perhaps matches TRBD1 (5 bases). This CDR3 spans 14 amino acids. The germline V gene encodes CDR1 DFQATT and CDR2 SNEGSKA (reference sequence). V was shortened by 1 base and J by 7 bases, with 17 bases between the two germline ends. The CDR3 DNA reads TGCAGTGCTAGAGGGACAACTTGGGGCGATGAGCAGTACTTC. It specifies CSARGTTWGDEQYF.